Below, one T cell receptor beta chain is given with its context. This entry comes from a study of CD8 T cells in Susac syndrome. This CDR3 has 14 amino acids. Trimming removed 4 bases from V and 0 bases from J; junction bases left unmatched: 3. Per the germline V gene, CDR1 is SGHRS and CDR2 is YFSETQ. Random-hexamer reverse transcription was applied to roughly 0.5 to 1 ug RNA. In TCRdb, the immunoSEQ multiplex PCR reads were re-called with MiXCR into one record per CDR3 protein. The table lists over 150,000 distinct CDR3 sequences, 80% to 95% of them singletons. While CD8+ and CD4+ T cells were isolated negatively, TEMRA cells were enriched by FACS.

Source material: CD4+ T cells from PBMCs. The sequence derives from a human donor with multiple sclerosis. The chain links TRBV5-1 to TRBJ2-7, with 8 bases fitting TRBD1. The CDR3 here is CASSQDRASYEQYF. The CDR3, as DNA: TGCGCCAGCAGCCAGGACAGGGCCTCCTACGAGCAGTACTTC.